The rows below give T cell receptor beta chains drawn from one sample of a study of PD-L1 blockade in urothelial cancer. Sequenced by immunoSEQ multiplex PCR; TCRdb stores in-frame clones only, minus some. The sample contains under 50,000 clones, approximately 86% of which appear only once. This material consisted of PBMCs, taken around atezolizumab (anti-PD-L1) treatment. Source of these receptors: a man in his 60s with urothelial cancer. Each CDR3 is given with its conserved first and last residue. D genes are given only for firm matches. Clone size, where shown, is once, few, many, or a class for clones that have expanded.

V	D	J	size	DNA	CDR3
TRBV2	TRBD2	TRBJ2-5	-	TGTGCCAGCCTTGGACTAGCCGTAGAGACCCAGTACTTC	CASLGLAVETQYF
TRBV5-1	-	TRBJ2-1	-	TGCGCCAGCAGCTTGGCTAGCCAGGTTTTAAATGAGCAGTTCTTC	CASSLASQVLNEQFF
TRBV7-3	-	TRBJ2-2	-	TGTGCCAGCAGCTTAAGAGTTTCCGGGGAGCTGTTTTTT	CASSLRVSGELFF
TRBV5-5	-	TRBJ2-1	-	TGTGCCAGCAGCTTGGGGCCAAACACTGAGCAGTTCTTC	CASSLGPNTEQFF
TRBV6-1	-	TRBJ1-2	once	TGTGCCAGCATCCAGGGGCTTTACTATGGCTACACCTTC	CASIQGLYYGYTF
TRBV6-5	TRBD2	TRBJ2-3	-	TGTGCCAGCAGTTACGGCGGGAGTCCGGAAGATACGCAGTATTTT	CASSYGGSPEDTQYF
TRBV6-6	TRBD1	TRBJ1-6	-	TGTGCCAGCAGTTACGGGACAGCTAGCCTTAATTCACCCCTCCACTTT	CASSYGTASLNSPLHF
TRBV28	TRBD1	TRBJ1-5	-	TGTGCCAGCAGTGGGGGGACAGGGTCCGGGTCCCAGCATTTT	CASSGGTGSGSQHF
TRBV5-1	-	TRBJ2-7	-	TGCGCCAGCAGCATCAGAACAGGGTTCTACGAGCAGTACTTC	CASSIRTGFYEQYF
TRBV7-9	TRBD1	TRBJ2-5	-	TGTGCCAGCAGCTTAGGGGACAGGGGGCAAGAGACCCAGTACTTC	CASSLGDRGQETQYF
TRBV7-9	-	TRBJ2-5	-	TGTGCCAGCAGCCCCCGGGGTAACCAAGAGACCCAGTACTTC	CASSPRGNQETQYF
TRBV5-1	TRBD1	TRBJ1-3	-	TGCGCCAGCAGTTTCGGACAGGGGGCTTCAGGAAACACCATATATTTT	CASSFGQGASGNTIYF
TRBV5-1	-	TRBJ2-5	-	TGCGCCAGCAGCTCCTCCGTACAGGGAGGGGAGACCCAGTACTTC	CASSSSVQGGETQYF
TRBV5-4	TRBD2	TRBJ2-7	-	TGTGCCAGCAGCCCCCGGGTCAGACTAGCCGGCGAGCAGTACTTC	CASSPRVRLAGEQYF
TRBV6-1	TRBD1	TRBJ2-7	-	TGTGCCAGCAGTGAAGTGGTTCCCCGGGACAGGGTGGCTGGCTACGAGCAGTACTTC	CASSEVVPRDRVAGYEQYF
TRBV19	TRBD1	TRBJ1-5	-	TGTGCCAGTAGTTCCGGACAGGGAGGTCATCAGCCCCAGCATTTT	CASSSGQGGHQPQHF
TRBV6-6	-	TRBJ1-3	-	TGTGCCAGCAGTACCCGAGCGGAGCACTCTGGAAACACCATATATTTT	CASSTRAEHSGNTIYF
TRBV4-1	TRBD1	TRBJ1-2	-	TGCGCCAGCAGCCATGAAGACAGGGCGCGGGGCTACACCTTC	CASSHEDRARGYTF
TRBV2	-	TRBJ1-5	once	TGTGCCAGCAGTCGGGACATTCAGCCCCAGCATTTT	CASSRDIQPQHF
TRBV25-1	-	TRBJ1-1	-	TGTGCCAGCAGTGAATCGAGGGGGTCGGACACTGAAGCTTTCTTT	CASSESRGSDTEAFF
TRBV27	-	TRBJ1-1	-	TGTGCCAGCAGCCATCAGAACACTGAAGCTTTCTTT	CASSHQNTEAFF
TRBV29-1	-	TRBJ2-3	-	TGCAGCGTTGAGGGGCCCGTCCGGGATACGCAGTATTTT	CSVEGPVRDTQYF
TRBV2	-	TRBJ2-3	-	TGTGCCAGCAGTGAAAATCGGGGTGTGACAGATACGCAGTATTTT	CASSENRGVTDTQYF
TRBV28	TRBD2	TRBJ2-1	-	TGTGCCAGCAGTGAAGGGACTAGTTATTACAATGAGCAGTTCTTC	CASSEGTSYYNEQFF
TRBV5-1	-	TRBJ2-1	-	TGCGCCAGCAGCTTGGGACAGCGAGGCACCAATGAGCAGTTCTTC	CASSLGQRGTNEQFF
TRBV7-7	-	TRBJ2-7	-	TGTGCTAGCAGCTTAGTTTTCGGGGTGGGGGAGCAGTACTTC	CASSLVFGVGEQYF
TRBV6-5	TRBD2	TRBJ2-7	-	TGTGCCAGCAGAGAAACTAGCGGGAGGGCCCACGAGCAGTACTTC	CASRETSGRAHEQYF
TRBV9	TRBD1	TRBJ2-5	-	TGTGCCCTGCGGACAGGGCAGACCCAAGAGACCCAGTACTTC	CALRTGQTQETQYF
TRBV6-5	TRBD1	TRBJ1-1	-	TGTGCCAGCAGTTACGGGACAGCCCTTGAAGCTTTCTTT	CASSYGTALEAFF
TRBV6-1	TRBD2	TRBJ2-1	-	TGTGCCAGCAGTGAACCTAGCGGGGGGAATTACAATGAGCAGTTCTTC	CASSEPSGGNYNEQFF
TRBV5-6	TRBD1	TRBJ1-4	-	TGTGCCAGCAGCTTGAGGGGGCAGGTGAATGAAAAACTGTTTTTT	CASSLRGQVNEKLFF
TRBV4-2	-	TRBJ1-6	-	TGTGCCAGCAGCTTGCCCAGCTCCTATAATTCACCCCTCCACTTT	CASSLPSSYNSPLHF
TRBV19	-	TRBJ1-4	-	TGTGCCAGTAGTCCCGATTACCCAACGGCAACTAATGAAAAACTGTTTTTT	CASSPDYPTATNEKLFF
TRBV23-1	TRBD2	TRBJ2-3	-	TGCGCCAGCAGTCAATCGACTAGCGGGGGGGAGGGGAGAGATACGCAGTATTTT	CASSQSTSGGEGRDTQYF
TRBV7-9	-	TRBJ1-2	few	TGTGCCAGCAGCTTAGAGGGGTTGTCTTCTGGCTACACCTTC	CASSLEGLSSGYTF
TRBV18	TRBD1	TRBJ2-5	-	TGTGCCAGCTCACCACTGGGGACAGGGGGTCAAGAGACCCAGTACTTC	CASSPLGTGGQETQYF
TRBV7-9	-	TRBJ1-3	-	TGTGCCAGCAGCTTAACGGCGGGGGAAGGAAACACCATATATTTT	CASSLTAGEGNTIYF
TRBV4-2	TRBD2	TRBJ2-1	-	TGTGCCAGCAGCCAAGATATGCGGGGGGACAATGAGCAGTTCTTC	CASSQDMRGDNEQFF
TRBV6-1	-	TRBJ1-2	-	TGTGCCGTTCGGACTTTAGGGTTTAGCTACACCTTC	CAVRTLGFSYTF
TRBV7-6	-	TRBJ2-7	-	TGTGCCAGCAGCTTAGCGGGTGTCAGGTCCCCCTACGAGCAGTACTTC	CASSLAGVRSPYEQYF
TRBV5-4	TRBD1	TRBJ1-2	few	TGTGCCAGCAGCTCCGGGACAGGGATCTATGGCTACACCTTC	CASSSGTGIYGYTF
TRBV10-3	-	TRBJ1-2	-	TGTGCCATCAGCGATGCGGGCCGTGGTTCCTATGGCTACACCTTC	CAISDAGRGSYGYTF